The sequence of this T cell receptor (beta chain) was determined in a study of graft-versus-host responses after intestinal transplantation. Sequenced by immunoSEQ multiplex PCR; TCRdb stores in-frame clones only, minus some. Among some 8,500 clones listed, around 90% were seen once. Sequenced here: PBMCs, sampled around 30 days after intestinal transplant. The receptor comes from a human patient who received an intestinal transplant, so some T cells may come from the graft donor.

The CDR3 nucleotides read TGTGCCAGCAGCCAAGAAGTCCTTGGCTTCTACGAGCAGTACTTC. Amino acids: CASSQEVLGFYEQYF. The chain joins TRBV4-2 to TRBJ2-7; D not resolved. The CDR3 covers 15 residues. The germline V and J ends were trimmed by 0 bases and 3 bases, with 12 bases remaining between them. Germline loops: CDR1 LGHNA, CDR2 YNFKEQ.